This T cell receptor (beta chain) was sequenced for a study of early T cells in non-severe SARS-CoV-2 infection. V dropped 4 bases and J dropped 0 bases, with 19 bases sitting between them. The CDR3 spans 18 residues. Germline CDR1 is LGHNA and CDR2 is YSLEER. Individual cDNA molecules carried attached unique molecular identifiers. TCRdb re-analysed the 5' RACE reads in MiXCR, keeping a single row per CDR3 protein. There are under 90,000 distinct CDR3 sequences in the sample; around 15% occur only once, and roughly 6% lies in the top ten. Sequencing input: whole blood. The V and J genes are TRBV4-3 and TRBJ2-1; possibly TRBD2 for D (6 bases). The origin of this receptor is an adult who was a healthcare worker with PCR-confirmed SARS-CoV-2 infection or an uninfected control (not recorded which). This CDR3 reads CASSPEVFRGSSYNEQFF. DNA of the CDR3: TGCGCCAGCAGCCCCGAGGTCTTCCGGGGGAGCTCCTACAATGAGCAGTTCTTC.